This T cell receptor beta chain was found in a study of CD8+CD57+ T cells in acquired aplastic anemia. Study-wide context: Average DNA yield from sorted CD4+ and CD8+ cells was approximately 3.2 ug.

Genomic DNA, the template, was used for profiling of the TCR beta VDJ and CDR3. TCRdb redid the calling of the reads with MiXCR, one entry per CDR3 protein. The data show some 410,000 distinct CDR3 sequences, with 60% to 80% seen just once and more than 3.5% held by the top ten. This clonotype was picked up many times. The V end lost 6 bases, the J end lost 4 bases, and 9 bases lay between the germline ends. The CDR3 is made up of 12 amino acids. Germline V gene lookup returns CDR1 LNHDA and CDR2 SQIVND (reference sequence). This TCR was sampled from a human donor in good health, serving as a control. This rearrangement joins TRBV19 to TRBJ1-2; D is unresolved. Specimen: sorted CD4+, CD8+, or CD8+CD57+ T cells (not recorded which) from PBMCs. In DNA form, the CDR3 reads TGTGCCAGTAGCGGGAGAGGCTATGGCTACACCTTC. It yields the protein CASSGRGYGYTF.